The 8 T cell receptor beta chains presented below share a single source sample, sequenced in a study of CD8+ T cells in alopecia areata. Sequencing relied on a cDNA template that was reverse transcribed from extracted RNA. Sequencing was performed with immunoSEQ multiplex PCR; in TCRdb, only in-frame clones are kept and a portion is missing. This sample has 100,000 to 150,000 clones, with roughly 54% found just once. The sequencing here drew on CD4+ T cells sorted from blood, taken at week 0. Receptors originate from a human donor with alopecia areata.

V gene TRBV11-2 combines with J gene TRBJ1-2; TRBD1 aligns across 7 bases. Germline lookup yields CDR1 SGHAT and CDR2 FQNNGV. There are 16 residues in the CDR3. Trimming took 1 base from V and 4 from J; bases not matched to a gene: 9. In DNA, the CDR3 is TGTGCCAGCAGCTTAGGTGTATGGGGACAGCTCTATGGCTACACCTTC. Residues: CASSLGVWGQLYGYTF.

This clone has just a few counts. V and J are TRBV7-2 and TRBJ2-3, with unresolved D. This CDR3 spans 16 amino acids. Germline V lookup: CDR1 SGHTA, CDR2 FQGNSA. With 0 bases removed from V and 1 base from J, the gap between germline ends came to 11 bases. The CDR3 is CASSLAIDPGTDTQYF. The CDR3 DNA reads TGTGCCAGCAGCTTAGCGATCGATCCTGGCACAGATACGCAGTATTTT.

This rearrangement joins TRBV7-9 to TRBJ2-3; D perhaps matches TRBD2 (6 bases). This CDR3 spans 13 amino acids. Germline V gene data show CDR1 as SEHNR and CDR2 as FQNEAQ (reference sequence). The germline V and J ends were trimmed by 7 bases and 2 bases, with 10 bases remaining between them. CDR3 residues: CASILLATDTQYF. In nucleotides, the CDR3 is TGTGCCAGCATCCTACTAGCCACAGATACGCAGTATTTT.

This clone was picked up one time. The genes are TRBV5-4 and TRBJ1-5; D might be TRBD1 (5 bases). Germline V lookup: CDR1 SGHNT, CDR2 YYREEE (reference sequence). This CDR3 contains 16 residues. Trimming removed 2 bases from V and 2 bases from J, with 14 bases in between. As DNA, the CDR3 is TGTGCCAGCAGCTTACTCGACGGGGCGGGCAATCAGCCCCAGCATTTT. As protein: CASSLLDGAGNQPQHF. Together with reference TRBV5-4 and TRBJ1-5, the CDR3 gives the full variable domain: ETGVTQSPTHLIKTRGQQVTLRCSSQSGHNTVSWYQQALGQGPQFIFQYYREEENGRGNFPPRFSGLQFPNYSSELNVNALELDDSALYLCASSLLDGAGNQPQHFGDGTRLSIL.

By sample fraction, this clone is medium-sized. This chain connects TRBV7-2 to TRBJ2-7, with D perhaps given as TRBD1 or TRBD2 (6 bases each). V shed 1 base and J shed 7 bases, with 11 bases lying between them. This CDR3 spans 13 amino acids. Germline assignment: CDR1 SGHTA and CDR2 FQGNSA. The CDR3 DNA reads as TGTGCCAGCAGCTTAGACAGGGAGGATGAGCAGTACTTC. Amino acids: CASSLDREDEQYF.

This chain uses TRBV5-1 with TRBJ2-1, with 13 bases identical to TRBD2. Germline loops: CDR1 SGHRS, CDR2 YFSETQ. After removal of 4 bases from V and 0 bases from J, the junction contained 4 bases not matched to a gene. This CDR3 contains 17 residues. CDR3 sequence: CASSRGLAGDSYNEQFF. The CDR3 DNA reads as TGCGCCAGCAGCCGAGGACTAGCGGGGGACTCCTACAATGAGCAGTTCTTC.

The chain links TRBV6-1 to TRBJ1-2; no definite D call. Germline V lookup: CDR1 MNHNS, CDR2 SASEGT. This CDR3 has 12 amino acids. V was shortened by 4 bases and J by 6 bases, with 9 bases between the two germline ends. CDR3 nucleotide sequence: TGTGCCAGCAGTGTCCCAACTAATGGCTACACCTTC. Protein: CASSVPTNGYTF.

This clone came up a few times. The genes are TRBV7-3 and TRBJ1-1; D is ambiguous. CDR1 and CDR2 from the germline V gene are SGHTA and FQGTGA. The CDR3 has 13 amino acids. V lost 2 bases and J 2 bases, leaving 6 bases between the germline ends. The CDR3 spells CASSLGYNTEAFF. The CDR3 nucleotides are TGTGCCAGCAGCTTAGGTTATAACACTGAAGCTTTCTTT.